These 20 T cell receptor beta chains were all obtained from the same sample, sequenced in a study of blood T cell repertoires in COVID-19. Sequencing used immunoSEQ multiplex PCR; TCRdb keeps in-frame clones, though not all of them. Altogether 95,000 to 150,000 clones are present, around 86% being singletons, with the ten largest covering just under 30%. The sequenced sample was peripheral blood. The receptors shown here come from a woman in her seventies with acute or convalescent COVID-19.

The genes are TRBV3-1 (or the pseudogene TRBV3-2) and TRBJ1-2; D is undetermined. The CDR3 covers 13 residues. V lost 3 bases and J lost 4, with 9 bases in between. The germline gives CDR1 LGHDT, CDR2 YNNKEL (reference sequence). In DNA, the CDR3 is TGTGCCAGCAGCCACCCGAGTGGCTATGGCTACACCTTC. Translation gives CASSHPSGYGYTF.

V gene TRBV7-2 combines with J gene TRBJ2-7; no clear D gene. Trimming took off 2 bases at V and 4 bases at J, with 6 bases between the two ends. The CDR3 sequence is 12 residues long. Germline assignment: CDR1 SGHTA and CDR2 FQGNSA. CDR3 bases: TGTGCCAGCAGCTTATATGTATACGAGCAGTACTTC. Residues: CASSLYVYEQYF.

This chain connects TRBV6-5 to TRBJ2-5; the match to TRBD1 covers 8 bases. Germline V gives CDR1 MNHEY, CDR2 SVGAGI. CDR3 length: 14 residues. V shed 6 bases, J shed 7 bases, and the junction held 10 bases outside the gene matches. The CDR3 protein is CASRSGQEQGTQYF. In DNA, the CDR3 is TGTGCCAGCAGATCGGGACAGGAGCAGGGGACCCAGTACTTC.

The chain carries TRBV5-1 and TRBJ1-2, with a weak D call TRBD1 (5 bases). Trimming removed 1 base from V and 4 bases from J, with 14 bases in between. Germline V gene data show CDR1 as SGHRS and CDR2 as YFSETQ. The CDR3 totals 15 residues. In DNA, the CDR3 is TGCGCCAGCAGCTTGACCTCCGACAGTTCCTATGGCTACACCTTC. Residues: CASSLTSDSSYGYTF.

This clone was recorded a few times. This chain connects TRBV5-1 to TRBJ1-6, with 10 bases lining up with TRBD1. Germline V lookup: CDR1 SGHRS, CDR2 YFSETQ. Germline trimming cut 4 bases from V and 8 bases from J; bases unmatched to any gene: 6. The length of the CDR3 is 15 residues. The CDR3 region is CASSPGQGGHSPLHF. The CDR3 region has the DNA TGCGCCAGCAGCCCAGGACAGGGGGGACATTCACCCCTCCACTTT.

In nucleotides, the CDR3 is TGTGCCAGCAGCCAAGATCCCAGGGCTCGGAACACTGAAGCTTTCTTT. It translates to CASSQDPRARNTEAFF. This sequence joins TRBV3-1 (or the pseudogene TRBV3-2) and TRBJ1-1; D possibly corresponds to TRBD1 (5 bases). This CDR3 spans 16 amino acids. Germline lookup yields CDR1 LGHDT and CDR2 YNNKEL (reference sequence). V gave up 0 bases and J gave up 1 base, with 12 bases separating them.

The chain has TRBV28 and TRBJ2-7; 7 bases agree with TRBD2. CDR3 length: 15 amino acids. Trimming removed 2 bases from V and 6 bases from J; junction bases left unmatched: 10. Germline assignment: CDR1 MDHEN and CDR2 SYDVKM. CDR3 amino acids: CASSLPGRADGEQYF. The CDR3, as DNA: TGTGCCAGCAGTTTACCTGGGAGGGCCGACGGCGAGCAGTACTTC.

The rearrangement links TRBV7-2 to TRBJ1-4; 7 bases are shared with TRBD1. The CDR3 sequence is 15 residues long. Germline V gene lookup returns CDR1 SGHTA and CDR2 FQGNSA. With V trimmed by 5 bases and J by 3 bases, 6 bases remained unmatched. The CDR3 DNA reads as TGTGCCAGCAGCCTAAACAGGGGTCCTAATGAAAAACTGTTTTTT. Its translation: CASSLNRGPNEKLFF.

CDR3 nucleotide sequence: TGTGCCAGCAGTTCCGGGACAGGGCCCACCGGGGAGCTGTTTTTT. Its translation is CASSSGTGPTGELFF. The rearrangement uses TRBV2 and TRBJ2-2, with 9 bases lining up with TRBD1. The CDR3 has 15 amino acids. Trimming at V came to 5 bases and at J to 4 bases, leaving 5 bases not matched to a gene. Germline CDR1 is SNHLY and CDR2 is FYNNEI.

This sequence joins TRBV9 and TRBJ2-3, with D possibly matching TRBD2 (6 bases). V was cut by 0 bases and J by 1 base, with 9 bases left in between. The germline gives CDR1 SGDLS, CDR2 YYNGEE. The CDR3 is 15 amino acids. The CDR3 coding sequence is TGTGCCAGCAGCGTAGTCGGGAGCCGCACAGATACGCAGTATTTT. It yields the protein CASSVVGSRTDTQYF.

This clone was recorded once. This sequence joins TRBV28 and TRBJ1-3; D perhaps matches TRBD1 (6 bases). The CDR3 is 15 amino acids. From germline, CDR1 is MDHEN and CDR2 SYDVKM. V was cut by 7 bases and J by 4 bases, with 17 bases left in between. The CDR3, as DNA: TGTGCCAGCAACACGGCAGGGGAAGGGGGAAACACCATATATTTT. Its translation: CASNTAGEGGNTIYF. The full variable domain, with the rest looked up from reference TRBV28 and TRBJ1-3, is DVKVTQSSRYLVKRTGEKVFLECVQDMDHENMFWYRQDPGLGLRLIYFSYDVKMKEKGDIPEGYSVSREKKERFSLILESASTNQTSMYLCASNTAGEGGNTIYFGEGSWLTVV.

V usage is TRBV5-6 and J usage is TRBJ1-2; a weak D match, TRBD1 (5 bases). Trimming shortened V by 0 bases and J by 4 bases, and 13 bases separated the two germline ends. CDR1 SGHDT and CDR2 YYEEEE come from the germline V gene. The CDR3 extends over 15 amino acids. The CDR3 nucleotides are TGTGCCAGCAGCTTGGACCAGGGCCCCTTCTATGGCTACACCTTC. It translates to CASSLDQGPFYGYTF.

This clone was detected once. Its ends do not fully match the called genes, so a read error is possible. CDR3 sequence: CATSRDGGRRDF. DNA of the CDR3: TGTGCCACCAGCAGAGATGGGGGCCGGCGTGACTTT. The chain carries TRBV15 and TRBJ1-1, with D possibly TRBD1 on 6 matching bases. Germline V CDR1 and CDR2: LNHNV, YYDKDF (reference sequence). The CDR3 totals 12 residues. Full variable domain (rest looked up from reference TRBV15 and TRBJ1-1): DAMVIQNPRYQVTQFGKPVTLSCSQTLNHNVMYWYQQKSSQAPKLLFHYYDKDFNNEADTPDNFQSRRPNTSFCFLDIRSPGLGDTAMYLCATSRDGGRRDFGQGTRLTVV.

The chain employs TRBV3-1 (or the pseudogene TRBV3-2) and TRBJ2-7, with a possible D match to TRBD1 (6 bases). In germline, CDR1 is LGHDT, CDR2 YNNKEL (reference sequence). The length of the CDR3 is 14 residues. V was shortened by 1 base and J by 4 bases, with 11 bases between the two germline ends. The CDR3 nucleotides are TGTGCCAGCAGCCAAGCCGGACAGCGGTACGAGCAGTACTTC. Translated: CASSQAGQRYEQYF.

The rearrangement joins TRBV5-3 to TRBJ2-5; 7 bases are a match to TRBD2. TRBV5-3 is an ORF, with its function uncertain. Trimming cost V 1 base and J 2 bases; bases outside gene matches: 8. The CDR3 length is 16 residues. The CDR3: CARSLCLLAVQETQYF. Here the CDR3 DNA reads TGTGCCAGAAGCTTGTGTCTCCTAGCGGTTCAAGAGACCCAGTACTTC.

The chain recombines TRBV27 with TRBJ1-5, with D possibly TRBD1 on 6 matching bases. The germline V gene has CDR1 MNHEY and CDR2 SMNVEV (reference sequence). The CDR3 has 15 residues. V was cut by 6 bases and J by 3 bases, with 15 bases left in between. Written as DNA, the CDR3 is TGTGCCAGCAGACCGATGGGGACACTCAATCAGCCCCAGCATTTT. Its protein is CASRPMGTLNQPQHF.

This clone came up a few times. V is TRBV23-1 and J is TRBJ1-4; D gene ambiguous. TRBV23-1 is an ORF; its function is uncertain. This CDR3 contains 14 residues. Trimming left V 2 bases short and J 5 bases short, with 9 bases between. CDR3 DNA sequence: TGCGCCAGCAGTCAAATTGGGCCGAATGAAAAACTGTTTTTT. Protein: CASSQIGPNEKLFF.

This clone was seen more than once but under ten times. The rearrangement links TRBV10-1 to TRBJ2-7; possible D gene TRBD1, 6 bases. The V end was cut by 4 bases, the J end by 5 bases, with 15 bases between. CDR3 length: 14 amino acids. The germline CDR1 and CDR2 sequences are WNHNN and SYGVQD (reference sequence). CDR3 in amino acids: CASSVGNRAHEQYF. The CDR3 region has the DNA TGCGCCAGCAGTGTCGGCAACAGGGCCCACGAGCAGTACTTC.

V and J are TRBV3-1 (or the pseudogene TRBV3-2) and TRBJ2-3; D might be TRBD1 (6 bases). Germline V CDR1 and CDR2: LGHDT, YNNKEL (reference sequence). The CDR3 contains 14 residues. V shed 4 bases and J shed 8 bases, with 16 bases lying between them. The CDR3 DNA follows: TGTGCCAGCAGCCGAAACGAAGGGGGTCGTACGCAGTATTTT. It encodes CASSRNEGGRTQYF.

The genes are TRBV11-3 and TRBJ1-2; TRBD1 aligns across 8 bases. V lost 5 bases and J lost 7; bases outside the gene matches: 9. The V gene's germline CDR1 is SGHNT and CDR2 YENEEA. The CDR3 sequence is 14 residues long. The CDR3 loop is CASSPFGQGRGYTF. The DNA for the CDR3 is TGTGCCAGCAGCCCCTTCGGACAGGGTCGTGGCTACACCTTC.